This T cell receptor (beta chain) is from a study of CD8+ T cells in alopecia areata. General study findings and limits: Having one nonresponder leaves uncertain how baseline CD8+ expansion relates to response.

Treatment of the sample: oral pan-JAK inhibitor, 5-10 mg twice daily. Concerning this clone: No antigen is known for it.

RNA, once extracted, was reverse transcribed into cDNA for use as the sequencing template. The data were produced by immunoSEQ multiplex PCR, yet TCRdb's version contains in-frame clones alone and is incomplete. In the table there are over 100,000 clones, about half of which are singletons. The TCR comes from a human donor with alopecia areata. This sample comprised CD4+ T cells sorted from blood, obtained at week 4, from a patient treated with tofacitinib.

The chain's CDR3 is CAWVFMRVAEAFF. The CDR3 DNA sequence: TGTGCCTGGGTTTTTATGAGGGTGGCTGAAGCTTTCTTT. This chain joins TRBV30 and TRBJ1-1; no clear D. Deletions cut 5 bases from V and 6 bases from J, with 16 bases between. Germline V gene lookup returns CDR1 GTSNPN and CDR2 SVGIG (reference sequence). This CDR3 is 13 amino acids long.